The 8 T cell receptor beta chains in this list originate from one sample, sequenced in a study of blood T cells in healthy people across ages. The authors ran a second PCR of roughly 6 to 12 cycles using a sample-barcoded 5' primer and a J-beta primer mix. Each CDR3 protein is one row after TCRdb ran MiXCR on the 5' RACE reads. The repertoire holds hundreds of thousands of distinct CDR3 sequences, with approximately 31% as singletons. Sequencing used blood. The source of these receptors is a woman older than 75 in good health.

This clonotype was found a few times. Given a much more abundant clone one base away, this may be a read error. The CDR3: CASKGPGEQFF. The CDR3 nucleotides are TGTGCCAGCAAAGGCCCGGGAGAGCAGTTCTTC. This rearrangement joins TRBV12-3 or TRBV12-4 to TRBJ2-1; tentatively, D is TRBD2 (5 bases). This CDR3 contains 11 residues. Trimming pared 7 bases from V and 10 bases from J, leaving 11 bases between.

Comments on this clonotype: A read error is possible here, since a much larger clone lies one base away. The V call is TRBV12-3 or TRBV12-4, the J call TRBJ1-6; D uncertain. The CDR3 extends over 13 amino acids. The germline V and J ends were trimmed by 2 bases and 9 bases, with 8 bases remaining between them. The CDR3 sequence is CASSLRHASPLHF. The CDR3 DNA follows: TGTGCCAGCAGTTTACGTCACGCTTCACCCCTCCACTTT.

This chain links TRBV6-5 with TRBJ1-2; D gene uncertain. Germline V gene sequence: CDR1 MNHEY, CDR2 SVGAGI. Trimming cost V 10 bases and J 8 bases, with 11 bases left between them. CDR3 length equals 10 residues. In nucleotides, the CDR3 is TGTGCCACGAGGAGGCAGGGCTACACCTTC. This codes for CATRRQGYTF.

The table lists this clonotype with many counts. The chain joins TRBV20-1 to TRBJ2-1, with 13 nucleotides matching TRBD2. CDR3 length: 14 residues. Germline loops: CDR1 DFQATT, CDR2 SNEGSKA (reference sequence). V gave up 6 bases and J gave up 4 bases; unmatched junction bases: 3. CDR3 bases: TGCAGTGCAACGGGACTAGCGGGGTACAATGAGCAGTTCTTC. It codes for CSATGLAGYNEQFF.

The V call is TRBV19, the J call TRBJ1-6; D is possibly TRBD1 (6 bases). V lost 5 bases to trimming and J lost 10 bases, with 15 bases between them. Germline values: CDR1 LNHDA, CDR2 SQIVND (reference sequence). The CDR3 totals 14 residues. The CDR3 sequence: CASSPTGRGSPLHF. CDR3 sequence (DNA): TGTGCCAGTAGTCCTACAGGGAGAGGCTCACCCCTCCACTTT.

A few counts support this clonotype. A clone one base away is much larger, so this may be a read error. V gene TRBV5-1 combines with J gene TRBJ2-7; no reliable D call. The ends were cut back, 1 base at V and 1 base at J, with 12 bases in the middle. The CDR3 is made up of 15 amino acids. Germline V gene data show CDR1 as SGHRS and CDR2 as YFSETQ. The CDR3 reads CASSLMPLGSYEQYF. As DNA, the CDR3 is TGCGCCAGCAGCTTGATGCCTCTGGGTTCCTACGAGCAGTACTTC.

V and J are TRBV5-1 and TRBJ1-1; D may be TRBD1 (5 bases). CDR1 SGHRS and CDR2 YFSETQ come from the germline V gene. The V and J ends lost 4 bases and 0 bases respectively, with 13 bases between them. This CDR3 is 15 amino acids long. The CDR3 coding sequence is TGCGCCAGCAGCGAAGACAGAGGGATGAACACTGAAGCTTTCTTT. Translation: CASSEDRGMNTEAFF.

Of note for this clonotype: This clone may be a read error of a much larger clone one base away. The conserved phenylalanine or tryptophan normally closing the CDR3 is absent here, so this likely arose from a read error. The chain uses TRBV12-3 or TRBV12-4 and TRBJ1-5; D remains ambiguous. This CDR3 is built from 12 residues. The ends were cut back, 3 bases at V and 6 bases at J, with 6 bases in the middle. The CDR3 coding sequence is TGTGCCAGCAGTTTTGGAAGTCAGCCCCAGCATTTG. Translation: CASSFGSQPQHL.